This entry concerns a single T cell receptor beta chain. CDR1 is SGDLS and CDR2 is YYNGEE in the germline V gene. The CDR3 is 15 residues long. V lost 0 bases to trimming and J lost 2 bases; unmatched junction nucleotides: 3. The sample originates from a study of cytomegalovirus exposure and HLA in healthy donors. Primers: 60 Vbeta forward and 13 Jbeta reverse. Sequenced by immunoSEQ multiplex PCR; TCRdb stores in-frame clones only, minus some. Of approximately 100,000 clones in the sample, around 79% were seen once. Sequenced: PBMCs. The receptor's source is a woman in her 40s in good health and CMV-seronegative. V gene TRBV9 combines with J gene TRBJ1-2; 8 bases fit TRBD1. CDR3 sequence: CASSVGGTGNYGYTF. In nucleotides, the CDR3 is TGTGCCAGCAGCGTAGGTGGGACAGGCAACTATGGCTACACCTTC.